These 27 T cell receptor beta chains were all obtained from the same sample, sequenced in a study of T cells in Graves' hyperthyroidism and ophthalmopathy. It was RNA transcripts that yielded the amplified TCR beta CDR3 regions. Using the HTBI primer set, a first-round RT-PCR was run on the TCR CDR3. TCRdb reanalysed the multiplex PCR reads using MiXCR and keeps one entry per CDR3 protein. The top ten hold approximately 13% of the sample, which has more than 450,000 distinct CDR3 sequences, 12% to 15% seen once. The sample comprised blood. The receptors come from a woman in her 40s with Graves' hyperthyroidism.

This clonotype occurred many times. This chain joins TRBV28 and TRBJ2-7; 7 positions match TRBD1. J lost 2 bases, V lost 5 bases, and 12 bases had no gene match. Germline V CDR1 and CDR2: MDHEN, SYDVKM. This CDR3 is 16 amino acids long. This CDR3 reads CASSPVTGSLPYEQYF. In nucleotides, the CDR3 is TGTGCCAGCAGTCCGGTGACAGGGTCCCTCCCCTACGAGCAGTACTTC.

This clonotype has at least ten counts. The chain employs TRBV6-1 and TRBJ2-7, with 7 bases lining up with TRBD2. Germline V gives CDR1 MNHNS, CDR2 SASEGT. The CDR3 has 15 amino acids. J was trimmed by 4 bases and V by 5 bases; bases with no gene match: 11. CDR3 residues: CASSFGPSGYYEQYF. The CDR3 region has the DNA TGTGCCAGCAGTTTCGGGCCTAGCGGATATTACGAGCAGTACTTC.

This clonotype was counted ten times or more. This chain joins TRBV20-1 and TRBJ2-3; D might be TRBD1 (6 bases). Trimming pared 3 bases from V and 0 bases from J, leaving 13 bases between. The CDR3 has 15 residues. The germline V gene encodes CDR1 DFQATT and CDR2 SNEGSKA (reference sequence). CDR3 amino acids: CSARGFGGSTDTQYF. CDR3 sequence (DNA): TGCAGTGCTAGGGGATTTGGGGGCAGCACAGATACGCAGTATTTT.

The V and J genes are TRBV11-2 and TRBJ2-7; D unclear. This CDR3 region has 14 residues. The germline V gene encodes CDR1 SGHAT and CDR2 FQNNGV. Trimming took off 1 base at V and 6 bases at J, with 13 bases between the two ends. The CDR3 region has the DNA TGTGCCAGCAGCTTAGTAGGCGATACCTGCGAGCAGTACTTC. It encodes CASSLVGDTCEQYF.

The chain links TRBV6-5 to TRBJ2-1; D is possibly TRBD1 (6 bases). V lost 0 bases and J lost 2, with 8 bases in between. Germline CDR1 MNHEY, CDR2 SVGAGI. This CDR3 has 15 amino acids. The CDR3 DNA sequence: TGTGCCAGCAGTTACTCACAGGGAACCTACAATGAGCAGTTCTTC. It specifies CASSYSQGTYNEQFF.

This chain links TRBV4-1 with TRBJ2-2, with 14 nucleotides matching TRBD2. Germline loops: CDR1 MGHRA, CDR2 YSYEKL. J lost 4 bases, V lost 4 bases, and 14 bases had no gene match. CDR3 length: 20 amino acids. The CDR3 DNA is TGCGCCAGCAGCCCCCCCATGACTAGCGGGAGGGCCTTGGGCACCGGGGAGCTGTTTTTT. Its translation: CASSPPMTSGRALGTGELFF.

This clonotype was seen at least ten times. The CDR3, as DNA: TGTGCCTGGAGTGAGAATGGAGGGGAAAAACTGTTTTTT. It is translated as CAWSENGGEKLFF. The chain has TRBV30 and TRBJ1-4, with no clear D. The V end was cut by 1 base, the J end by 8 bases, with 11 bases between. This CDR3 is built from 13 residues. The V gene's germline CDR1 is GTSNPN and CDR2 SVGIG (reference sequence).

This clonotype was picked up many times. This chain uses TRBV28 with TRBJ2-7; D might be TRBD2 (7 bases). This CDR3 has 14 amino acids. Germline V lookup: CDR1 MDHEN, CDR2 SYDVKM. V lost 7 bases to trimming and J lost 3 bases, with 16 bases between them. The CDR3 DNA sequence: TGTGCCAGCATAGGGGGGGGGGTCGACTACGAGCAGTACTTC. It encodes CASIGGGVDYEQYF.

This clonotype showed up many times. The genes are TRBV20-1 and TRBJ1-5; 7 nucleotides line up with TRBD1. This CDR3 comprises 14 residues. The trim removed 3 bases at V and 2 bases at J, leaving 4 bases unmatched. In germline, CDR1 is DFQATT, CDR2 SNEGSKA (reference sequence). The CDR3 region has the DNA TGCAGTGCTAGGGGTGGGACAGGCAATCAGCCCCAGCATTTT. Protein product: CSARGGTGNQPQHF.

In its sample, this clonotype was seen many times. The chain has TRBV28 and TRBJ2-3; D is possibly TRBD1 (5 bases). This CDR3 region has 17 residues. Germline CDR1 MDHEN, CDR2 SYDVKM. V lost 3 bases and J 5 bases, leaving 21 bases between the germline ends. Written as DNA, the CDR3 is TGTGCCAGCAGTTTCCACCGCGGACAATCTTCGGGAGATACGCAGTATTTT. Protein sequence: CASSFHRGQSSGDTQYF.

The sample holds a few counts of this clonotype. Sequence at one end of the junction differs from germline and may be a read error. The rearrangement uses TRBV27 and TRBJ2-2; D could derive from TRBD1 or TRBD2 (5 bases each). Germline CDR1 reads MNHEY; CDR2 reads SMNVEV (reference sequence). CDR3 length: 14 residues. The CDR3 protein is CASNLRGAPGELFF. Here the CDR3 DNA reads TGTGCCAGCAATTTACGAGGGGCGCCCGGGGAGCTGTTTTTT.

This clonotype was seen ten or more times. The chain uses TRBV20-1 and TRBJ2-1; D is perhaps TRBD1 or TRBD2 (6 bases each). V dropped 7 bases and J dropped 6 bases, with 19 bases sitting between them. Germline V lookup: CDR1 DFQATT, CDR2 SNEGSKA (reference sequence). The CDR3 is 14 residues long. The CDR3 region is CSGLGLGGGNEQFF. The CDR3 coding sequence is TGCAGTGGGCTTGGGCTAGGAGGGGGCAATGAGCAGTTCTTC.

This clonotype showed up many times. The V call is TRBV27, the J call TRBJ1-2; the D gene is possibly TRBD1 (6 bases). The germline V and J ends were trimmed by 3 bases and 8 bases, with 16 bases remaining between them. The germline V gene has CDR1 MNHEY and CDR2 SMNVEV (reference sequence). The CDR3 is 14 amino acids. The CDR3 reads CASSLNAIGGGYTF. The DNA for the CDR3 is TGTGCCAGCAGTTTGAACGCTATTGGGGGCGGCTACACCTTC.

V is TRBV20-1 and J is TRBJ2-1, with D unresolved. Germline V CDR1 and CDR2: DFQATT, SNEGSKA (reference sequence). The CDR3 is 13 residues long. Trimming pared 3 bases from V and 8 bases from J, leaving 14 bases between. The CDR3 sequence: CSASRGGLYEQFF. The CDR3 nucleotides read TGCAGTGCTAGTCGCGGCGGTTTGTATGAGCAGTTCTTC.

This clonotype was counted between two and nine times. The genes are TRBV9 and TRBJ2-5; 9 nucleotides align to TRBD1. The CDR3 extends over 16 amino acids. V lost 2 bases, J lost 3 bases, and 8 bases stayed unmatched. The germline CDR1 and CDR2 sequences are SGDLS and YYNGEE. CDR3 DNA sequence: TGTGCCAGCAGCGTTGGCCCGGGACAGGGAAAAGAGACCCAGTACTTC. This gives the protein CASSVGPGQGKETQYF.

This clonotype came up a few times. This chain links TRBV29-1 with TRBJ2-1, with D unclear. The CDR3 has 13 residues. Per germline, CDR1 SQVTM and CDR2 ANQGSEA. V shed 4 bases and J shed 4 bases, with 11 bases lying between them. DNA for the CDR3: TGCAGCGTTGGGCTAGTCTCTTACAATGAGCAGTTCTTC. Protein product: CSVGLVSYNEQFF.

At least ten counts were recorded for this clonotype. The chain couples TRBV12-3 or TRBV12-4 to TRBJ2-3, with D possibly matching TRBD2 (6 bases). Trimming took off 5 bases at V and 6 bases at J, with 15 bases between the two ends. The CDR3 spans 14 residues. The DNA of the CDR3 is TGTGCCAGCAGTCGTACTATCCGGGGGGATACGCAGTATTTT. Translating gives CASSRTIRGDTQYF.

This clonotype was seen at least ten times. This chain joins TRBV3-1 and TRBJ2-2; D may be TRBD1 or TRBD2 (5 bases each). CDR1 and CDR2 (germline): LGHDT, YNNKEL (reference sequence). The CDR3 has 17 amino acids. With 0 bases removed from V and 6 bases from J, the gap between germline ends came to 17 bases. The CDR3: CASSQDRWGSLAGELFF. The CDR3, as DNA: TGTGCCAGCAGCCAAGATCGTTGGGGGAGCCTTGCCGGGGAGCTGTTTTTT.

Many counts were recorded for this clonotype. The rearrangement uses TRBV7-2 and TRBJ2-2, with a tentative D call TRBD2 (5 bases). V dropped 3 bases and J dropped 1 base, with 15 bases sitting between them. The CDR3 spans 17 residues. Germline assignment: CDR1 SGHTA and CDR2 FQGNSA. CDR3 coding DNA: TGTGCCAGCAGCTTGATATTATCTGGACTGAACACCGGGGAGCTGTTTTTT. Protein: CASSLILSGLNTGELFF.

This clonotype occurred a few times. This chain joins TRBV19 and TRBJ2-2; a weak D match, TRBD1 (7 bases). The CDR3 is made up of 14 amino acids. V was trimmed by 10 bases and J by 3 bases, leaving 15 bases between them. Germline V gene lookup returns CDR1 LNHDA and CDR2 SQIVND (reference sequence). The CDR3 DNA sequence: TGTGCCACAGAGGAGGGGGCCGACACCGGGGAGCTGTTTTTT. Translated, it gives CATEEGADTGELFF. Full variable domain (rest looked up from reference TRBV19 and TRBJ2-2): DGGITQSPKYLFRKEGQNVTLSCEQNLNHDAMYWYRQDPGQGLRLIYYSQIVNDFQKGDIAEGYSVSREKKESFPLTVTSAQKNPTAFYLCATEEGADTGELFFGEGSRLTVL.

This clonotype has ten or more counts. The chain is built from TRBV20-1 and TRBJ2-3, with D unresolved. Deletions cut 3 bases from V and 3 bases from J, with 7 bases between. Per the germline V gene, CDR1 is DFQATT and CDR2 is SNEGSKA (reference sequence). The length of the CDR3 is 12 residues. CDR3 loop: CSARALTDTQYF. CDR3 DNA: TGCAGTGCTAGGGCCCTTACAGATACGCAGTATTTT.

This clonotype came up many times. V usage is TRBV6-1 and J usage is TRBJ2-5, with a tentative D call TRBD2 (5 bases). Germline assignment: CDR1 MNHNS and CDR2 SASEGT. The ends were cut back, 11 bases at V and 10 bases at J, with 20 bases in the middle. CDR3 length: 12 amino acids. CDR3 in DNA: TGTGCCGCGAGACCAACGGGGTTAGGCCAGTACTTC. This gives the protein CAARPTGLGQYF.

This clonotype was counted ten times or more. The V call is TRBV20-1, the J call TRBJ1-6; D is unresolved. With 4 bases removed from V and 7 bases from J, the gap between germline ends came to 11 bases. The CDR3 spans 13 residues. Germline values: CDR1 DFQATT, CDR2 SNEGSKA (reference sequence). The CDR3 sequence: CSAKQTVNSPLHF. The CDR3 DNA follows: TGCAGTGCTAAGCAAACAGTGAATTCACCCCTCCACTTT.

The rearrangement uses TRBV27 and TRBJ2-7; the D gene is possibly TRBD2 (6 bases). Germline-derived CDR1 and CDR2 are MNHEY and SMNVEV (reference sequence). V lost 6 bases, J lost 5 bases, and 17 bases lay in between. This CDR3 is 14 amino acids long. CDR3 DNA sequence: TGTGCCAGCAGCCCCGGACTACCACAGGACGAGCAGTACTTC. Translating it yields CASSPGLPQDEQYF.

This clonotype was seen ten or more times. The chain is built from TRBV9 and TRBJ2-5; 7 bases agree with TRBD2. The germline V gene encodes CDR1 SGDLS and CDR2 YYNGEE. Germline trimming cut 4 bases from V and 5 bases from J; bases unmatched to any gene: 8. This CDR3 is 14 amino acids long. The CDR3 DNA reads TGTGCCAGCAGCCCTAGCGGAGCCGGGGAGACCCAGTACTTC. This sequence encodes CASSPSGAGETQYF.

In its sample, this clonotype was seen a few times. The chain carries TRBV27 and TRBJ2-2, with D perhaps matching TRBD1 (5 bases). Germline loops: CDR1 MNHEY, CDR2 SMNVEV (reference sequence). Trimming cost V 0 bases and J 3 bases, with 8 bases left between them. This CDR3 contains 15 residues. For the CDR3, the DNA is TGTGCCAGCAGTTTATCAGGGGTCGACACCGGGGAGCTGTTTTTT. This sequence encodes CASSLSGVDTGELFF.

In this sample, this clonotype turned up many times. The rearrangement joins TRBV20-1 to TRBJ2-1, with TRBD2 identical over 11 bases. This CDR3 region has 14 residues. J gave up 9 bases and V 1 base, and 5 bases lay outside the gene matches. The germline V gene has CDR1 DFQATT and CDR2 SNEGSKA (reference sequence). The CDR3 spells CSARVGLAEGEQFF. Written as DNA, the CDR3 is TGCAGTGCTAGAGTGGGACTAGCGGAAGGTGAGCAGTTCTTC.